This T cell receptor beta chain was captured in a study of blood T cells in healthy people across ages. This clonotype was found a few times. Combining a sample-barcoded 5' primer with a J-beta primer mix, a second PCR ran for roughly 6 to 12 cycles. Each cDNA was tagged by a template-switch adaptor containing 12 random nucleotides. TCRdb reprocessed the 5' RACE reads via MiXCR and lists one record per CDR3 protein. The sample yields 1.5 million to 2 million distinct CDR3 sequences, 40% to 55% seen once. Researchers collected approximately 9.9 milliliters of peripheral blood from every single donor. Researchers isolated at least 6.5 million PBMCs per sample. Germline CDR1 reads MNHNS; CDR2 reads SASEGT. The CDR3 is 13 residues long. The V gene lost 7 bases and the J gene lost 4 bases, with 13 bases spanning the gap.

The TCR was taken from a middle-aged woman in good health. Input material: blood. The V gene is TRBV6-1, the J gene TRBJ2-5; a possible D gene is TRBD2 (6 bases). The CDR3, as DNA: TGTGCCAGCACCGGGACTTACGCAGAGACCCAGTACTTC. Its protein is CASTGTYAETQYF.